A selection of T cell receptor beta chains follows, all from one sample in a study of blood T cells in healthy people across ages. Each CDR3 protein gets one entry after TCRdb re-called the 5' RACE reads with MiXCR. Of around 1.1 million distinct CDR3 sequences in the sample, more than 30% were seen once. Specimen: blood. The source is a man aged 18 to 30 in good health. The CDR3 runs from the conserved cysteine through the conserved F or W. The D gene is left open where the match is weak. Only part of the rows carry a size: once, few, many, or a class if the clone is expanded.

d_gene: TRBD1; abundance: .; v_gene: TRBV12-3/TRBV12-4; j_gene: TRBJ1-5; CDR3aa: CASSHSGTGYSNQPQHF; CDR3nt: TGTGCCAGCAGTCATTCCGGGACAGGTTATAGCAATCAGCCCCAGCATTTT
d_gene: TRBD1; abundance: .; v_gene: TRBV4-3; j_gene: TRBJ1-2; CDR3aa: CASSHDGAGGGYTF; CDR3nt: TGCGCCAGCAGCCACGATGGGGCAGGGGGAGGCTACACCTTC
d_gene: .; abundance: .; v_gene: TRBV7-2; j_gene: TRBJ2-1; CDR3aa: CASSLRQPGYEQFF; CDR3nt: TGTGCCAGCAGCTTAAGACAGCCGGGGTATGAGCAGTTCTTC
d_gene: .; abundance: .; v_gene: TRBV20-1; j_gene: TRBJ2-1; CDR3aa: CSSKLGSSGDNEQFF; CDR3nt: TGCAGTTCAAAACTCGGCTCGTCCGGAGACAATGAGCAGTTCTTC
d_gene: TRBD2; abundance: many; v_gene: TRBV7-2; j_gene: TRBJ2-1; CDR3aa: CASSLAGTTYNEQFF; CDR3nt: TGTGCCAGCAGCTTAGCAGGGACTACATACAATGAGCAGTTCTTC
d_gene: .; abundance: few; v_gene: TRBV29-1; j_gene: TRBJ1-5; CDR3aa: CSGGVDSYQHF; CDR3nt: TGCAGCGGAGGGGTGGACTCCTATCAGCATTTT
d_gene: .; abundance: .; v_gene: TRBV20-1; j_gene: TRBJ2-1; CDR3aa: CRARDKLGQLLNEQFF; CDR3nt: TGCCGTGCTAGAGATAAGTTAGGACAGCTACTCAATGAGCAGTTCTTC
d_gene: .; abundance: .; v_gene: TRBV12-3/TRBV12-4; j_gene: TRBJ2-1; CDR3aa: CASTLEDTSYNEQFF; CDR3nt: TGTGCCAGCACCTTAGAGGACACCTCCTACAATGAGCAGTTCTTC
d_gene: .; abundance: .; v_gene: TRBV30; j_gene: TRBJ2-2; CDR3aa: CAWSPVGGELFF; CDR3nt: TGTGCCTGGAGTCCTGTCGGCGGGGAGCTGTTTTTT
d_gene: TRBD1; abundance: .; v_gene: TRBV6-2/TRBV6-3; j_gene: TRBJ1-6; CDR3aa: CAGSLIRDRGKSPLHF; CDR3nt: TGTGCCGGCAGTCTCATCCGGGACAGGGGTAAATCACCCCTCCACTTT
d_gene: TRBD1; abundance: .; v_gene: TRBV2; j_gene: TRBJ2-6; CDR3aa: CASTRREDRVANVLTF; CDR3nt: TGTGCCAGCACCCGGAGAGAAGACAGGGTGGCCAACGTCCTGACTTTC
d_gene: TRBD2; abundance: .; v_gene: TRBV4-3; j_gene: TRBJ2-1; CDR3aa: CASATSGGGSYNEQFF; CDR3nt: TGCGCCAGCGCGACTAGCGGGGGAGGATCCTACAATGAGCAGTTCTTC
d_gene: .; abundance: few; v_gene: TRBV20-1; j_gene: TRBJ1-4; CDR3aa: CSARRDRGNEKLFF; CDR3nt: TGCAGTGCTAGAAGGGACCGAGGAAATGAAAAACTGTTTTTT
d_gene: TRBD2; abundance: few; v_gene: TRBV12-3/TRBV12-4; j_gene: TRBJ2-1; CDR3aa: CASSLGDYQKFFNEQFF; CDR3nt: TGTGCCAGCAGTTTAGGGGACTACCAAAAATTTTTCAATGAGCAGTTCTTC
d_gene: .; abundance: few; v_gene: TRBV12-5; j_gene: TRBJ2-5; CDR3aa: CASGPPGRVHETQYF; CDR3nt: TGTGCTAGTGGTCCGCCGGGTCGGGTCCACGAGACCCAGTACTTC
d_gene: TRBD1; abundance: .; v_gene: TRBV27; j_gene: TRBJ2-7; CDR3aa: CASSSGQISYEQYF; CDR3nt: TGTGCCAGCAGTTCGGGACAGATTTCCTACGAGCAGTACTTC
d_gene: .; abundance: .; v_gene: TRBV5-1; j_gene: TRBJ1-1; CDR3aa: CASRTGTSNTEAFF; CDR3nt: TGCGCCAGCAGAACGGGGACATCAAACACTGAAGCTTTCTTT
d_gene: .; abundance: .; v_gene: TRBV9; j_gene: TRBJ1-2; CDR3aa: CASSVEDSNYGYTF; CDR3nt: TGTGCCAGCAGCGTAGAGGACAGCAACTATGGCTACACCTTC
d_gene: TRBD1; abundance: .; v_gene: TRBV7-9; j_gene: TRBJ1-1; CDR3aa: CASRPGAGTANTEAFF; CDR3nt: TGTGCCAGCAGACCGGGGGCCGGGACAGCGAACACTGAAGCTTTCTTT
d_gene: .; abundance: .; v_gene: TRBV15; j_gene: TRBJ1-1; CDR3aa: CATSRERGPNTEAFF; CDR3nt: TGTGCCACCAGCAGAGAGAGGGGACCGAACACTGAAGCTTTCTTT